The 29 T cell receptor beta chains given below trace back to one sample, sequenced in a study of cytomegalovirus exposure and HLA in healthy donors. 60 Vbeta and 13 Jbeta primers were used in PCR. Repertoires were generated with immunoSEQ multiplex PCR, while TCRdb's copy carries only in-frame clones and drops some. The repertoire consists of approximately 67,000 clones, with 65% to 70% occurring once and the leading ten covering approximately 2.1%. Material: PBMCs. The source of these receptors is a woman aged 25-40 years in good health and CMV-seronegative.

The gene calls are TRBV7-2 and TRBJ2-3, with a tentative D call TRBD2 (6 bases). CDR1 and CDR2 (germline): SGHTA, FQGNSA. Trimming stripped 5 bases from V and 7 bases from J, with 16 bases between. The CDR3 runs to 14 residues. The CDR3 DNA sequence: TGTGCCAGCAGCCCCCGTGGCGGGGTGAATACGCAGTATTTT. Protein: CASSPRGGVNTQYF.

The rearrangement joins TRBV7-3 to TRBJ1-6; 7 positions agree with TRBD1. Germline V gives CDR1 SGHTA, CDR2 FQGTGA. The CDR3 covers 14 residues. Unmatched junction bases numbered 4, after V lost 5 bases and J lost 6 bases. The CDR3, as DNA: TGTGCCAGCAGCCTGGGACAGCTTAATTCACCCCTCCACTTT. Translating it yields CASSLGQLNSPLHF.

V gene TRBV7-3 combines with J gene TRBJ2-5; a weak D match, TRBD2 (6 bases). The J call is in doubt because the DNA end fits TRBJ2-7 better. CDR3 length equals 14 residues. Germline V CDR1 and CDR2: SGHTA, FQGTGA. CDR3 sequence (DNA): TGTGCCAGCAGCCCGGGGCGGGGAACCTACGAGCAGTACTTC. It yields the protein CASSPGRGTYEQYF.

This rearrangement joins TRBV9 to TRBJ2-5; TRBD1 matches 8 bases. This CDR3 comprises 15 residues. Unmatched junction bases numbered 2, after V lost 0 bases and J lost 1 base. Germline V gene data show CDR1 as SGDLS and CDR2 as YYNGEE. The CDR3 sequence: CASSVADRVQETQYF. CDR3 bases: TGTGCCAGCAGCGTAGCGGACAGGGTCCAAGAGACCCAGTACTTC.

The rearrangement uses TRBV7-2 and TRBJ2-5; unclear D gene. This CDR3 comprises 15 residues. Germline V gene lookup returns CDR1 SGHTA and CDR2 FQGNSA. The germline V and J ends were trimmed by 4 bases and 3 bases, with 15 bases remaining between them. The CDR3 coding sequence is TGTGCCAGCAGCTCGGGTCCCGGTCCCGAAGAGACCCAGTACTTC. It yields the protein CASSSGPGPEETQYF.

The chain has TRBV6-1 and TRBJ1-1; D is ambiguous. CDR1 is MNHNS, CDR2 SASEGT, per germline. The V gene lost 8 bases and the J gene lost 0 bases, with 10 bases spanning the gap. There are 13 residues in the CDR3. The CDR3 sequence is CASQTTVNTEAFF. CDR3 DNA sequence: TGTGCCAGCCAAACGACTGTGAACACTGAAGCTTTCTTT.

The genes are TRBV10-3 and TRBJ2-3, with D tentatively TRBD2 (5 bases). This CDR3 spans 15 amino acids. Germline CDR1 ENHRY, CDR2 SYGVKD. The ends were cut back, 9 bases at V and 6 bases at J, with 22 bases in the middle. CDR3 nucleotides: TGTGCCATTACCCCGTCGGGATCTGGTGAGGATACGCAGTATTTT. The encoded protein is CAITPSGSGEDTQYF.

The chain uses TRBV5-7 and TRBJ1-5; D possibly corresponds to TRBD1 (5 bases). TRBV5-7 is sorted into the ORF group, with uncertain function. The CDR3 has 14 residues. V was pared by 3 bases and J by 1 base, with 8 bases between. CDR3 sequence: CASSWGVSNQPQHF. In nucleotides, the CDR3 is TGTGCCAGCAGCTGGGGGGTCAGCAATCAGCCCCAGCATTTT.

The CDR3 nucleotides are TGTGCCAGCAGCTCTCGACATCCAGCTAACTATGGCTACACCTTC. It yields the protein CASSSRHPANYGYTF. This rearrangement joins TRBV9 to TRBJ1-2; D is undetermined. The CDR3 is 15 amino acids. Germline loops: CDR1 SGDLS, CDR2 YYNGEE. V dropped 4 bases and J dropped 0 bases, with 13 bases sitting between them.

The chain is built from TRBV6-6 and TRBJ1-2; 8 nucleotides agree with TRBD1. The CDR3 has 13 residues. The germline CDR1 and CDR2 sequences are MNHNY and SVGAGI (reference sequence). V was clipped by 5 bases and J by 3 bases; unmatched bases: 2. The CDR3: CASSRGQDYGYTF. The CDR3 region has the DNA TGTGCCAGCAGTCGGGGACAGGACTATGGCTACACCTTC.

This chain links TRBV7-2 with TRBJ2-3; D is uncertain. The V gene lost 2 bases and the J gene lost 1 base, with 10 bases spanning the gap. This CDR3 comprises 15 residues. Germline V gene lookup returns CDR1 SGHTA and CDR2 FQGNSA. CDR3 sequence: CASSLRFSGTDTQYF. The CDR3 bases are TGTGCCAGCAGCTTAAGGTTCAGCGGCACAGATACGCAGTATTTT.

CDR3 coding DNA: TGTGCCAGCAGCCGTGGACAGGGCGATGGCTACACCTTC. This translates into CASSRGQGDGYTF. The rearrangement joins TRBV6-5 to TRBJ1-2, with TRBD1 matching 8 bases. Germline trimming cut 6 bases from V and 6 bases from J; bases unmatched to any gene: 6. This CDR3 region has 13 residues. Germline CDR1 and CDR2: MNHEY and SVGAGI.

This clone turned up a few times. V usage is TRBV5-4 and J usage is TRBJ1-1; weak D call: TRBD1 (6 bases). The CDR3 is 13 residues long. Looked up from germline, CDR1 is SGHNT and CDR2 is YYREEE (reference sequence). V was shortened by 2 bases and J by 4 bases, with 9 bases between the two germline ends. CDR3 DNA sequence: TGTGCCAGCAGCTTCGACAGGAGCACTGAAGCTTTCTTT. The encoded protein is CASSFDRSTEAFF.

The chain recombines TRBV7-9 with TRBJ2-7, with TRBD1 identical over 11 bases. The CDR3 consists of 15 residues. Germline lookup yields CDR1 SEHNR and CDR2 FQNEAQ (reference sequence). The J segment lost 5 bases and the V segment lost 1 base, leaving 4 bases of the junction unmatched. DNA of the CDR3: TGTGCCAGCAGCTTAGGGGGACAGGGGGTCAACGAGCAGTACTTC. Protein product: CASSLGGQGVNEQYF.

The chain links TRBV6-1 to TRBJ2-2, with TRBD1 identical over 7 bases. This CDR3 has 14 amino acids. V was pared by 5 bases and J by 6 bases, with 6 bases of the junction left unmatched. The germline V gene encodes CDR1 MNHNS and CDR2 SASEGT. The CDR3 nucleotides read TGTGCCAGCAGTTATAAGGGGGCTGCCGGGGAGCTGTTTTTT. The encoded protein is CASSYKGAAGELFF.

This sequence joins TRBV2 and TRBJ1-2, with 8 nucleotides matching TRBD1. In germline, CDR1 is SNHLY, CDR2 FYNNEI. V trimming: 4 bases; J trimming: 8 bases; junction bases outside the gene matches: 6. The CDR3 extends over 13 amino acids. The CDR3 DNA reads TGTGCCAGCAGTGGGACAGGGAGTGGCGGCTACACCTTC. Its protein is CASSGTGSGGYTF.

This rearrangement joins TRBV28 to TRBJ1-2; 7 positions agree with TRBD1. CDR1 MDHEN and CDR2 SYDVKM come from the germline V gene. CDR3 length equals 14 residues. Trimming cost V 1 base and J 7 bases; bases outside gene matches: 6. The CDR3 sequence: CASSLFRDSPGYTF. CDR3 nucleotides: TGTGCCAGCAGTTTATTCCGGGACAGTCCTGGCTACACCTTC.

The chain has TRBV5-6 and TRBJ2-3, with 8 bases matching TRBD2. From germline, CDR1 is SGHDT and CDR2 YYEEEE. The J segment lost 0 bases and the V segment lost 4 bases, leaving 10 bases of the junction unmatched. The CDR3 consists of 17 residues. DNA of the CDR3: TGTGCCAGCAGCCCATATCTAGCGGGTATAAGCACAGATACGCAGTATTTT. Protein sequence: CASSPYLAGISTDTQYF.

As to this clone: At one boundary the junction diverges from the germline segment, which might be a read error. The chain carries TRBV4-1 and TRBJ2-7; weak D call: TRBD1 (6 bases). From germline, CDR1 is MGHRA and CDR2 YSYEKL. The CDR3 is made up of 15 amino acids. The CDR3 nucleotides read TGTGCCAGCAGCCAAGGTGCAGGGGCGTCCTACGAGCAGTACTTC. Protein product: CASSQGAGASYEQYF.

The chain is built from TRBV9 and TRBJ2-5; D call uncertain. CDR1 is SGDLS, CDR2 YYNGEE, per germline. There are 16 residues in the CDR3. V was trimmed by 1 base and J by 1 base, leaving 14 bases between them. In DNA form, the CDR3 reads TGTGCCAGCAGCGTAACTATACACAACTTCCAAGAGACCCAGTACTTC. It is translated as CASSVTIHNFQETQYF.

This clone was observed a handful of times. The chain combines TRBV19 with TRBJ1-1, with D unclear. Trimming shortened V by 8 bases and J by 1 base, and 14 bases separated the two germline ends. Germline V gene sequence: CDR1 LNHDA, CDR2 SQIVND (reference sequence). The length of the CDR3 is 14 residues. CDR3 region: CASHDTFKNTEAFF. The DNA for the CDR3 is TGTGCCAGTCACGACACTTTCAAGAACACTGAAGCTTTCTTT. Variable domain in full (rest from reference TRBV19 and TRBJ1-1): DGGITQSPKYLFRKEGQNVTLSCEQNLNHDAMYWYRQDPGQGLRLIYYSQIVNDFQKGDIAEGYSVSREKKESFPLTVTSAQKNPTAFYLCASHDTFKNTEAFFGQGTRLTVV.

This chain joins TRBV6-6 and TRBJ1-2, with 8 nucleotides matching TRBD1. This CDR3 is built from 15 residues. V gave up 0 bases and J gave up 7 bases; unmatched junction bases: 7. From germline, CDR1 is MNHNY and CDR2 SVGAGI (reference sequence). CDR3 nucleotide sequence: TGTGCCAGCAGTTACTCAATGGGACAGGCTAGTGGCTACACCTTC. Amino acid sequence: CASSYSMGQASGYTF.

The rearrangement joins TRBV7-3 to TRBJ1-3, with unresolved D. This CDR3 has 13 residues. Germline CDR1 and CDR2: SGHTA and FQGTGA. V dropped 2 bases and J dropped 8 bases, with 10 bases sitting between them. The CDR3 spells CASSLRRGDTIYF. The CDR3 region has the DNA TGTGCCAGCAGCTTACGCCGGGGTGACACCATATATTTT.

The chain employs TRBV9 and TRBJ2-7; TRBD1 agrees at 8 bases. CDR3 length: 15 amino acids. Germline V gene sequence: CDR1 SGDLS, CDR2 YYNGEE. Germline trimming cut 0 bases from V and 5 bases from J; bases unmatched to any gene: 7. Written as DNA, the CDR3 is TGTGCCAGCAGCGTAGCCGGACAGGGATGGGACGAGCAGTACTTC. The encoded protein is CASSVAGQGWDEQYF.

The chain carries TRBV18 and TRBJ2-5; TRBD2 aligns across 10 bases. CDR1 and CDR2 from the germline V gene are KGHSH and LQKENI. The CDR3 has 16 residues. Trimming took 0 bases from V and 2 from J; bases not matched to a gene: 3. The CDR3 loop reads CASSPPLAGVQETQYF. The DNA for the CDR3 is TGTGCCAGCTCACCACCGCTAGCGGGGGTTCAAGAGACCCAGTACTTC.

The chain couples TRBV5-1 to TRBJ1-2; TRBD1 might be the D (5 bases). Germline CDR1 and CDR2: SGHRS and YFSETQ. V lost 0 bases and J 4 bases, leaving 13 bases between the germline ends. This CDR3 has 15 residues. In DNA, the CDR3 is TGCGCCAGCAGCTTGGACGGGGGATCCGGCTATGGCTACACCTTC. As protein: CASSLDGGSGYGYTF.

V and J are TRBV7-2 and TRBJ2-1; no clear D. The germline CDR1 and CDR2 sequences are SGHTA and FQGNSA. The length of the CDR3 is 12 residues. The V and J ends lost 5 bases and 8 bases respectively, with 10 bases between them. The CDR3: CASSLRRDEQFF. CDR3 DNA: TGTGCCAGCAGCCTAAGGAGAGATGAGCAGTTCTTC.

This chain uses TRBV27 with TRBJ2-7, with 8 bases fitting TRBD1. The CDR3 runs 14 residues. The germline gives CDR1 MNHEY, CDR2 SMNVEV (reference sequence). Losses at the gene ends were 3 bases for V and 4 bases for J; bases not matched to a gene: 5. The CDR3 loop is CASSFIDRGYEQYF. The CDR3 nucleotides read TGTGCCAGCAGTTTCATCGACAGGGGATACGAGCAGTACTTC.

The rearrangement links TRBV30 to TRBJ2-5; D perhaps matches TRBD2 (7 bases). Trimming removed 0 bases from V and 5 bases from J, with 16 bases in between. Germline CDR1 GTSNPN, CDR2 SVGIG (reference sequence). The CDR3 consists of 15 residues. The CDR3 DNA sequence: TGTGCCTGGAGTGTGGGGAGGGGGATGTGGGAGACCCAGTACTTC. Residues: CAWSVGRGMWETQYF.